These T cell receptor beta chains were read from a single sample in a study of T cell responses to AZD1222 COVID-19 vaccine. The method was immunoSEQ multiplex PCR; TCRdb's version includes in-frame clones alone and lacks a portion of them. The table records about 70,000 clones, roughly 91% of them present only once. Source: peripheral blood, taken 28 days after the second dose of the MenACWY control vaccine. The receptors stem from an adult who received the MenACWY meningococcal vaccine as a control. The CDR3 runs from the conserved cysteine through the conserved F or W. D genes are given only for firm matches. A row's size may be missing; if present it is once, few, many or a size class.

D: .; V: TRBV28; size: .; J: TRBJ1-5; DNA: TGTGCCAGCAGGGGCCCCAATCAGCCCCAGCATTTT; CDR3: CASRGPNQPQHF
D: .; V: TRBV7-2; size: .; J: TRBJ2-7; DNA: TGTGCCAGCAGCCCACTCACGGGAGCGGTCTCCTACGAGCAGTACTTC; CDR3: CASSPLTGAVSYEQYF
D: TRBD2; V: TRBV4-1; size: .; J: TRBJ2-1; DNA: TGCGCCAGCAGCCAAGGGGCTAGCGGGTACAATGAGCAGTTCTTC; CDR3: CASSQGASGYNEQFF
D: TRBD1; V: TRBV7-9; size: .; J: TRBJ2-2; DNA: TGTGCCAGCAGCCGAGGGACAGGCGGGGTGGCCGGGGAGCTGTTTTTT; CDR3: CASSRGTGGVAGELFF
D: TRBD1; V: TRBV19; size: .; J: TRBJ1-5; DNA: TGTGCCAGTAGTCCTATCCCGGGACAGAGCAATCAGCCCCAGCATTTT; CDR3: CASSPIPGQSNQPQHF
D: TRBD1; V: TRBV7-9; size: once; J: TRBJ2-1; DNA: TGTGCCAGCAGCCCCTCCGGAACAGGGGGCATTGGGCAGTTCTTC; CDR3: CASSPSGTGGIGQFF
D: TRBD1; V: TRBV7-7; size: .; J: TRBJ2-7; DNA: TGTGCCAGCAGCCTAACAGGGGGCAGGGAGCAGTACTTC; CDR3: CASSLTGGREQYF
D: TRBD1; V: TRBV28; size: .; J: TRBJ2-3; DNA: TGTGCCAGCAGCCCAGACAGGGCAAATGCAGATACGCAGTATTTT; CDR3: CASSPDRANADTQYF
D: .; V: TRBV28; size: .; J: TRBJ2-1; DNA: TGTGCCAGCAGTTTGCCGGCCTCCTCCTACAATGAGCAGTTCTTC; CDR3: CASSLPASSYNEQFF
D: .; V: TRBV5-1; size: .; J: TRBJ1-2; DNA: TGCGCCAGCAGCCGGGAAGGGAGAGGCCCTGACTATGGCTACACCTTC; CDR3: CASSREGRGPDYGYTF
D: TRBD2; V: TRBV29-1; size: .; J: TRBJ2-7; DNA: TGCAGCGTTGAAGTGGCTAGCGGGGACGAGCAGTACTTC; CDR3: CSVEVASGDEQYF
D: .; V: TRBV15; size: .; J: TRBJ2-7; DNA: TGTGCCACCAGCAGAGATTGGGGGGAGATACCCTACGAGCAGTACTTC; CDR3: CATSRDWGEIPYEQYF
D: .; V: TRBV7-2; size: .; J: TRBJ2-1; DNA: TGTGCCAGCAGCTTAGCGGGACTCAATACCAATGAGCAGTTCTTC; CDR3: CASSLAGLNTNEQFF
D: TRBD1; V: TRBV6-5; size: .; J: TRBJ1-5; DNA: TGTGCCAGCGGTTACGGGACAGGGAATCAGCCCCAGCATTTT; CDR3: CASGYGTGNQPQHF
D: .; V: TRBV29-1; size: .; J: TRBJ2-7; DNA: TGCAGCGTTGTGGAGGCCCTCTCCTCCTACGAGCAGTACTTC; CDR3: CSVVEALSSYEQYF
D: .; V: TRBV30; size: .; J: TRBJ1-3; DNA: TGTGCCTGGAGTTTAAGGGTTTCTGGAAACACCATATATTTT; CDR3: CAWSLRVSGNTIYF
D: .; V: TRBV13; size: once; J: TRBJ1-6; DNA: TGTGCCAGCAGCTTGGGGGGACGCTCACCCCTCCACTTT; CDR3: CASSLGGRSPLHF
D: .; V: TRBV19; size: .; J: TRBJ1-1; DNA: TGTGCCAGTAGTATCGGAGTGAACACTGAAGCTTTCTTT; CDR3: CASSIGVNTEAFF
D: .; V: TRBV30; size: .; J: TRBJ2-6; DNA: TGTGCCTGGTCAACAGGGCTTGGGGCCAACGTCCTGACTTTC; CDR3: CAWSTGLGANVLTF
D: .; V: TRBV29-1; size: .; J: TRBJ2-2; DNA: TGCAGCGTTAACAGGGAGCCCACCGGGGAGCTGTTTTTT; CDR3: CSVNREPTGELFF
D: .; V: TRBV9; size: once; J: TRBJ1-5; DNA: TGTGCCAGCAGCCCAAGCCCCGGTCAGCCCCAGCATTTT; CDR3: CASSPSPGQPQHF
D: .; V: TRBV29-1; size: .; J: TRBJ1-1; DNA: TGCAGCGTTGCCATGAACACTGAAGCTTTCTTT; CDR3: CSVAMNTEAFF
D: .; V: TRBV29-1; size: .; J: TRBJ1-2; DNA: TGCAGCGTCGGAGACAGTAACTATGGCTACACCTTC; CDR3: CSVGDSNYGYTF
D: TRBD1; V: TRBV5-1; size: .; J: TRBJ2-1; DNA: TGCGCCAGCAGCTGGACAGGTTTGGATGAGCAGTTCTTC; CDR3: CASSWTGLDEQFF
D: .; V: TRBV30; size: .; J: TRBJ1-1; DNA: TGTGCCTGGAGGCCCGGGGTCCCGAACACTGAAGCTTTCTTT; CDR3: CAWRPGVPNTEAFF
D: .; V: TRBV7-2; size: .; J: TRBJ2-1; DNA: TGTGCCAGCAGCGGTAGGGGTCCACAATCAGGGGTATACAATGAGCAGTTCTTC; CDR3: CASSGRGPQSGVYNEQFF
D: .; V: TRBV6-5; size: .; J: TRBJ1-1; DNA: TGTGCCAGCAGCAGAATGAACACTGAAGCTTTCTTT; CDR3: CASSRMNTEAFF
D: .; V: TRBV18; size: .; J: TRBJ1-5; DNA: TGTGCCAGCTCACCGACAGATAGCAATCAGCCCCAGCATTTT; CDR3: CASSPTDSNQPQHF
D: TRBD2; V: TRBV5-6; size: .; J: TRBJ2-3; DNA: TGTGCCAGCAGCGGGACTAGCGGGGGGCCTACGCAGTATTTT; CDR3: CASSGTSGGPTQYF